What follows is one T cell receptor beta chain and its context. Its target is not known. The read terminates 3 residues ahead of where the CDR3 ends, so the germline J gene completes it. The V gene's germline CDR1 is SNHLY and CDR2 FYNNEI. The CDR3 totals 14 residues. These data originate in a study of T cells in women clearing cervical HPV infection. Clones were read by immunoSEQ multiplex PCR, and TCRdb kept only the in-frame ones, dropping some. This sample contains around 17,000 clones. General study findings and limits: Associations may precede or follow infection; HPV-specific or memory T cells were not isolated.

The chain combines TRBV2 with TRBJ2-3, with 8 nucleotides matching TRBD1. The source of this sequence is a woman between 18 and 70 years old with a cervical HPV16 infection that either progressed to CIN3+ or cleared (not recorded which). Sequencing used blood buffy coat. The CDR3: CASSEGTGRQAQYF. CDR3 DNA, as far as it was read: TGTGCCAGCAGTGAGGGGACAGGCAGACAGGCG.